This T cell receptor (beta chain) was recorded in a study of blood T cell repertoires in COVID-19 (dated by TCRdb to about 2020). Regarding the research as a whole: Collaborator samples came from the United States, Italy and Spain and covered acute and convalescent phases of COVID-19. The material from the prospective study consisted of cDNA or gDNA derived from T cells, B-cell-depleted T cells, or PBMCs. Deeply sampled blood TCRbeta repertoires from subjects exposed to, actively infected with, or recovered from COVID-19 were included in the dataset. A de-identified subject ID, COVID-19 status, age in years and sex were almost always included in the sample metadata. HLA class I and class II types, where available, came from metadata supplied by the sample provider rather than from assay-based typing. The repertoires were released in a freely available public database meant as a resource for research on the immune response to SARS-CoV-2. The samples were drawn from the first 160 participants of the ongoing ImmuneRACE study and from 1,254 subjects provided by 6 global collaborators. Beyond this particular receptor, the publication reports: How much clinical and demographic metadata was included differed by source and by participant, and the metadata was provided uncurated.

Inclusive of the bounding cysteine and phenylalanine, the CDR3 is 14 residues long. Here the CDR3 DNA is all that survives: 42 bases in frame from base 1. In the germline V gene, CDR1 corresponds to KGHSH and CDR2 to LQKENI. The V end gives up 4 bases and the J end 10 bases, leaving 7 bases in the junction not matched to a gene. Each collaborating institution followed its own protocols to collect whole blood in K2EDTA tubes. Collaborator samples were shipped for TCRbeta analysis as frozen whole blood, isolated PBMCs, or DNA extracted from either sample type. TCRbeta CDR3 regions were amplified from genomic DNA using the immunoSEQ Assay, a bias-controlled multiplex PCR. The paper's data handling went like this. Within the assay, amplification of reference gene primers was used to estimate how many nucleated cells each sample contained. To quantify the absolute abundance of each unique TCRbeta CDR3 rearrangement, sequence reads were collapsed and filtered. For each sample, productive Simpson clonality was calculated as the square root of Simpson's diversity index across productive rearrangements. As stored in TCRdb, this immuneACCESS dataset retains in-frame rearrangements with V and J assigned. A fraction of the clones does not appear; measured against another copy, unresolved V genes explain less than half of the discrepancy, and the remainder lacks a known reason. The V and J calls and the clone size are those of that table, but D and trimming were determined from the DNA. The sample includes about 190,000 clones, with around four fifths observed a single time. The top ten hold 15% to 20% of the sample.

This clone came up once. The antigen it binds to is not known. Base quality data are lacking; no much larger clone is found one base away. Recombination joined TRBV18 with TRBJ1-6; TRBD1 agrees with 7 junctional bases. The source of this sequence is a human donor in a cohort sampled during active COVID-19. What was sequenced was peripheral blood. In nucleotides, the sequence is TGTGCCAGCTCACAGAAAGACAGGGACTCACCCCTCCACTTT. Translated, this is CASSQKDRDSPLHF.